This T cell receptor (beta chain) was sequenced for a study of T cell clonality in common variable immunodeficiency. Study-wide findings and caveats: Common variable immunodeficiency TCR beta sequences reportedly had fewer deletions and N-nucleotide insertions. T cell subpopulation sequencing would be needed to explain CVID clonality.

This CDR3 spans 14 amino acids. Trimming stripped 4 bases from V and 3 bases from J, with 13 bases between. Germline-derived CDR1 and CDR2 are PRHDT and FYEKMQ (reference sequence). This clone was counted at least ten times. Its cognate antigen is unknown. The sequenced fragment ends 3 residues before the CDR3 boundary, so the rest is inferred from the germline J gene. Equal genomic DNA amounts from CVID and control samples were sequenced. TCRdb's table, derived via immunoSEQ multiplex PCR, lists solely in-frame clones and lacks some. The sample shows some 54,000 clones, none of them appearing just once. Heparinized whole blood, 5 to 8 ml, came from each donor.

V is TRBV13 and J is TRBJ2-7; tentatively, D is TRBD1 or TRBD2 (5 bases each). Material for sequencing was peripheral blood mononuclear cells. The TCR originated in a person aged 18 to 70 in good health. Partial CDR3 DNA: TGTGCCAGCAGCTCATTCGAGGGGAGCTACGAG. As protein: CASSSFEGSYE. The whole CDR3 sequence is CASSSFEGSYEQYF.